Presented here are 13 T cell receptor beta chains from one specimen sequenced in a study of identical twins. TCRdb reprocessed the 5' RACE reads with MiXCR, giving one entry per CDR3 protein. The repertoire consists of hundreds of thousands of distinct CDR3 sequences, with over 9% occurring once and the leading ten covering approximately 7.5%. The same data also contributed to another study, on yellow fever vaccine responses in identical twins.

What was sequenced was CD8+ T cells sorted from blood. These TCRs come from a woman under 30 in good health.

Only a few counts were recorded for this clonotype. V gene TRBV20-1 combines with J gene TRBJ2-1; 9 bases line up with TRBD2. The CDR3 is made up of 15 amino acids. From germline, CDR1 is DFQATT and CDR2 SNEGSKA (reference sequence). V lost 5 bases, J lost 2 bases, and 7 bases stayed unmatched. The CDR3 coding sequence is TGCAGTGCTTCCGGACTAGCGAGACCCTACAATGAGCAGTTCTTC. Translating it yields CSASGLARPYNEQFF.

The rearrangement uses TRBV20-1 and TRBJ1-5, with 7 bases identical to TRBD1. Germline V CDR1 and CDR2: DFQATT, SNEGSKA (reference sequence). The J segment lost 4 bases and the V segment lost 5 bases, leaving 8 bases of the junction unmatched. The CDR3 totals 14 residues. CDR3 amino acids: CSADSQGGNQPQHF. The CDR3 DNA is TGCAGTGCTGACTCTCAGGGGGGTAATCAGCCCCAGCATTTT.

This clonotype was seen a handful of times. This rearrangement joins TRBV28 to TRBJ2-1; 12 bases match TRBD2. Germline CDR1 MDHEN, CDR2 SYDVKM. After removal of 5 bases from V and 5 bases from J, the junction contained 4 bases not matched to a gene. The CDR3 loop spans 15 amino acids. This chain's CDR3 is CASSVLAGGNNEQFF. CDR3 nucleotide sequence: TGTGCCAGCAGTGTACTAGCGGGGGGTAACAATGAGCAGTTCTTC.

The chain joins TRBV11-3 to TRBJ2-1, with D tentatively TRBD2 (5 bases). Between the trimmed V and J ends, which lost 5 bases and 0 bases, there was a span of 14 bases. This CDR3 has 16 residues. Germline V gene lookup returns CDR1 SGHNT and CDR2 YENEEA. CDR3 in DNA: TGTGCCAGCAGCCCGCAAGTAGCGTTCTCCTACAATGAGCAGTTCTTC. This encodes CASSPQVAFSYNEQFF.

The rearrangement links TRBV5-5 to TRBJ1-1; D remains unclear. The CDR3 totals 14 residues. V was shortened by 1 base and J by 0 bases, with 7 bases between the two germline ends. The germline gives CDR1 SGHKS, CDR2 YYEKEE (reference sequence). The CDR3 here is CASSLLRMNTEAFF. The CDR3 nucleotides are TGTGCCAGCAGCTTGTTACGGATGAACACTGAAGCTTTCTTT.

In this sample, this clonotype turned up a few times. This rearrangement joins TRBV5-1 to TRBJ2-1, with 8 positions matching TRBD1. Germline V gene data show CDR1 as SGHRS and CDR2 as YFSETQ. The CDR3 is 14 residues long. Trimming took 7 bases from V and 10 from J; bases not matched to a gene: 13. CDR3 protein: CASGRQGPLGEQFF. The CDR3, as DNA: TGCGCCAGCGGACGACAGGGGCCGCTGGGGGAGCAGTTCTTC.

This clonotype was detected only a few times. A single base separates this from a much larger clone, so it may be a read error. The J gene is TRBJ2-2, the V gene TRBV20-1; D is undetermined. The germline V gene has CDR1 DFQATT and CDR2 SNEGSKA (reference sequence). The CDR3 has 15 residues. The V and J ends lost 0 bases and 12 bases respectively, with 20 bases between them. CDR3 sequence reads: CSARDPLKDVGQLFF. DNA of the CDR3: TGCAGTGCTAGAGACCCCCTAAAGGATGTAGGGCAGCTGTTTTTT.

This clonotype was counted only a few times. This chain links TRBV7-9 with TRBJ2-5; no firm D call. Per the germline V gene, CDR1 is SEHNR and CDR2 is FQNEAQ (reference sequence). The CDR3 contains 13 residues. Trimming left V 3 bases short and J 10 bases short, with 15 bases between. CDR3: CASSLEPQRNQYF. The DNA for the CDR3 is TGTGCCAGCAGCTTGGAACCGCAGAGAAACCAGTACTTC.

In this sample, this clonotype turned up many times. V usage is TRBV12-3 or TRBV12-4 and J usage is TRBJ2-4; tentative D call: TRBD2 (5 bases). This CDR3 spans 12 amino acids. V was trimmed by 0 bases and J by 12 bases, leaving 9 bases between them. The CDR3, as DNA: TGTGCCAGCAGTTTAGCCCCTAGCCCTCAGTACTTC. As protein: CASSLAPSPQYF.

This clonotype was seen many times. The V and J genes are TRBV11-2 and TRBJ2-7; D perhaps matches TRBD1 (6 bases). V was cut by 5 bases and J by 2 bases, with 13 bases left in between. From germline, CDR1 is SGHAT and CDR2 FQNNGV. CDR3 size: 14 residues. The CDR3 nucleotides read TGTGCCAGCAGCAGGGGACACGGCCCCTACGAGCAGTACTTC. The encoded protein is CASSRGHGPYEQYF.

CDR3 bases: TGTGCCAGCAGTGAATCAGTTTCGGCCTCCTACAATGAGCAGTTCTTC. Protein product: CASSESVSASYNEQFF. The gene calls are TRBV6-1 and TRBJ2-1; D call uncertain. V was pared by 2 bases and J by 0 bases, with 11 bases between. The CDR3 runs to 16 residues. The germline V gene encodes CDR1 MNHNS and CDR2 SASEGT.

This clonotype was detected a few times. The chain has TRBV24-1 and TRBJ1-2, with TRBD1 identical over 7 bases. J was trimmed by 5 bases and V by 4 bases; bases with no gene match: 6. Germline CDR1 and CDR2: KGHDR and SFDVKD. There are 14 residues in the CDR3. CDR3 loop: CATSDVGTAYGYTF. The CDR3, as DNA: TGTGCCACCAGTGACGTCGGGACAGCATATGGCTACACCTTC.

This clonotype was picked up a small number of times. This chain links TRBV5-1 with TRBJ2-1, with a possible D match to TRBD1 (5 bases). Germline values: CDR1 SGHRS, CDR2 YFSETQ. The length of the CDR3 is 13 residues. The V gene lost 5 bases and the J gene lost 3 bases, with 9 bases spanning the gap. For the CDR3, the DNA is TGCGCCAGCAGTTCCGGACACTACAATGAGCAGTTCTTC. Translation gives CASSSGHYNEQFF.